The count of the clone carrying this T cell receptor beta chain is one. These data belong to a study of blood T cell repertoires in COVID-19. Study details: Specimens from acute and convalescent COVID-19 originated in the United States, Italy and Spain.

J lost 8 bases, V lost 5 bases, and 16 bases had no gene match. Germline V gene data show CDR1 as MDHEN and CDR2 as SYDVKM. CDR3 length equals 16 residues. Study processing details: Estimation of nucleated cell counts was performed using reference gene primer amplification. Only in-frame clones appear in the TCRdb table, and some are missing; sequencing was by immunoSEQ multiplex PCR. V and J calls and clone size are copied from that table; D and trimming were computed from the DNA. Among 310,000 or so clones, 85% to 90% were seen once, and the ten largest hold about 10%. The rearrangement uses TRBV28 and TRBJ1-2; 8 nucleotides agree with TRBD1. The sequence derives from a woman aged 18-29 years who had recovered from COVID-19. The specimen sequenced was PBMCs or T cells enriched from blood (not recorded which). CDR3 loop: CASSRGQEIFLEGYTF. CDR3 nucleotide sequence: TGTGCCAGCAGTAGGGGACAGGAGATCTTTCTAGAGGGCTACACCTTC.